A selection of T cell receptor beta chains follows, all from one sample in a study of CD8 T cells in Susac syndrome. TCRdb called the immunoSEQ multiplex PCR reads again in MiXCR, with one record for every CDR3 protein. The data hold about 210,000 distinct CDR3 sequences, with more than 85% observed a single time. The sequenced sample consisted of CD4+ T cells from PBMCs. The source of these receptors is a human donor with multiple sclerosis. The CDR3 runs from the conserved cysteine through the conserved F or W. D genes are given only for firm matches. Clone size, where shown, is once, few, many, or a class for clones that have expanded.

.	.	TRBV13	TRBJ2-7	16	TGTGCCAGCAGCTTCACCTCCGGGACGGGAGTTCGCGAGCAGTACTTC	CASSFTSGTGVREQYF
.	.	TRBV20-1	TRBJ1-2	16	TGCAGTGCTAGGCCTAGGGGGAGCTCGGTAAACTATGGCTACACCTTC	CSARPRGSSVNYGYTF
once	.	TRBV27	TRBJ1-6	12	TGTGCCAGCAGTCAGAGAGATTCACCCCTCCACTTT	CASSQRDSPLHF
.	.	TRBV29-1	TRBJ2-4	13	TGCAGCGTTGAAGAAACAGGGAGTGGCATTCAGTACTTC	CSVEETGSGIQYF
.	TRBD1	TRBV20-1	TRBJ2-3	15	TGCAGTGCTAGTACCGGGACAGGGGGGTCAGATACGCAGTATTTT	CSASTGTGGSDTQYF
.	.	TRBV20-1	TRBJ1-5	13	TGCAGTGCTAGAGGCCGGGGCAATCAGCCCCAGCATTTT	CSARGRGNQPQHF
.	.	TRBV5-1	TRBJ2-1	11	TGCGCCAGCAGCGGGGAGTATGAGCAGTTCTTC	CASSGEYEQFF
.	TRBD1	TRBV12-3/TRBV12-4	TRBJ1-2	13	TGTGCCACCCTTGAGGGGGCCGACTATGGCTACACCTTC	CATLEGADYGYTF
.	.	TRBV20-1	TRBJ1-1	13	TGCAGTGCAACCAGGGCGACCACCCCCTGGGCTTTCTTT	CSATRATTPWAFF
.	TRBD1	TRBV12-3/TRBV12-4	TRBJ1-5	14	TGTGCCAGCAGTCGGACAGGTAGCAATCAGCCCCAGCATTTT	CASSRTGSNQPQHF
.	TRBD1	TRBV29-1	TRBJ1-2	11	TGCAGCGCCCTCGGGACAGCTGGCTACACCTTC	CSALGTAGYTF
.	.	TRBV2	TRBJ1-5	13	TGTGCCAGCAGTGGGACAGCAAATCAGCCCCAGCATTTT	CASSGTANQPQHF
.	.	TRBV20-1	TRBJ1-1	13	TGCAGTGCTAGAGGGGCAGGGAGCACTGAAGCTTTCTTT	CSARGAGSTEAFF
.	.	TRBV30	TRBJ2-1	14	TGTGCCTGGATCGTGGGGGCTTCCTACAATGAGCAGTTCTTC	CAWIVGASYNEQFF
.	.	TRBV9	TRBJ1-2	13	TGTGCCAGCAGCCTGACAGGTCCGGAGGGCTACACCTTC	CASSLTGPEGYTF
.	.	TRBV7-3	TRBJ2-3	14	TGTGCCAGCAGCCCCCAGCGGGGCACAGATACGCAGTATTTT	CASSPQRGTDTQYF
.	.	TRBV27	TRBJ2-4	14	TGTGCCAGCAGTCAAAGCCCGGGGATAACCTCCCCGTACTTC	CASSQSPGITSPYF
.	.	TRBV7-8	TRBJ1-1	14	TGTGCCAGCAGCTTAAGTCAGGGGACCATGATGCTTCTCTTT	CASSLSQGTMMLLF
.	.	TRBV7-9	TRBJ2-6	17	TGTGCCAGCAGCTTTACCAGGGGCGGCTCTGGGGCCAACGTCCTGACTTTC	CASSFTRGGSGANVLTF
.	TRBD1	TRBV29-1	TRBJ2-7	14	TGCAGCGTTGTGGGGGGACAGGTGACCTACGAGCAGTACTTC	CSVVGGQVTYEQYF
.	.	TRBV20-1	TRBJ2-7	13	TGCAGTGGCTCTCAGGGTGAATCCTACGAGCAGTACTTC	CSGSQGESYEQYF
.	.	TRBV9	TRBJ2-3	12	TGTGCCAGCAGCGTAGAACTAGGGGCGCAGTATTTT	CASSVELGAQYF
.	.	TRBV12-3/TRBV12-4	TRBJ2-7	15	TGTGCCAGCAGTCCCCGCCCCGGGACAACAAACGAGCAGTACTTC	CASSPRPGTTNEQYF
.	.	TRBV7-8	TRBJ2-3	14	TGTGCCAGCAGCTCCCTCTTGCGCACAGATACGCAGTATTTT	CASSSLLRTDTQYF
.	TRBD1	TRBV5-6	TRBJ1-1	16	TGTGCCAGCAGCTTGGATAAGGGGGCGGGAGGAACTGAAGCTTTCTTT	CASSLDKGAGGTEAFF
.	TRBD2	TRBV20-1	TRBJ2-2	16	TGCAGTGCTAGCCCGACTAGCGGGGGCCGCACCGGGGAGCTGTTTTTT	CSASPTSGGRTGELFF
.	.	TRBV3-1	TRBJ1-4	17	TGTGCCAGCAGCCAAGAAAGTCGGGATCCCCTCCGGGGGAAACTGTTTTTT	CASSQESRDPLRGKLFF